This is a list of T cell receptor beta chains from one sample in a study of T cells in narcolepsy. The table came from immunoSEQ multiplex PCR; TCRdb's copy has only in-frame clones and leaves some out. This table has approximately 25,000 clones, 75% to 85% appearing once. The sample taken for sequencing was memory (CD45RA-) CD4+ T cells from blood. The receptor source for this set is a human donor in good health. The CDR3 runs from the conserved cysteine through the conserved F or W. The D gene is left open where the match is weak. Only some rows state a clone size, as once, few, many or a class for expanded clones.

v_call: TRBV6-5; j_call: TRBJ2-2; d_call: -; clone_size: -; cdr3_nt: TGTGCCAGCACCCGACTAGGCCTCCAGGAGCTGTTTTTT; cdr3_aa: CASTRLGLQELFF
v_call: TRBV2; j_call: TRBJ2-3; d_call: -; clone_size: -; cdr3_nt: TGTGCCAGCAGTGTTAACGGGGGCACAGATACGCAGTATTTT; cdr3_aa: CASSVNGGTDTQYF
v_call: TRBV4-2; j_call: TRBJ2-1; d_call: TRBD2; clone_size: -; cdr3_nt: TGTGCCAGCAGCCATGCGGGACTAGCGGCCTACAATGAGCAGTTCTTC; cdr3_aa: CASSHAGLAAYNEQFF
v_call: TRBV11-1; j_call: TRBJ2-3; d_call: -; clone_size: -; cdr3_nt: TGTGCCAGCAGGACTGAGGGTACGGATATGCAGTATTTT; cdr3_aa: CASRTEGTDMQYF
v_call: TRBV25-1; j_call: TRBJ2-5; d_call: -; clone_size: -; cdr3_nt: TGTGCCAGCAGTGGACGGCCCACCACGGGGGAGACCCAGTACTTC; cdr3_aa: CASSGRPTTGETQYF
v_call: TRBV4-3; j_call: TRBJ2-1; d_call: -; clone_size: -; cdr3_nt: TGCGCCAGCAGCCAAGAACTCGGACAGCATTTTGGGCATGAGCAGTTCTTC; cdr3_aa: CASSQELGQHFGHEQFF
v_call: TRBV5-4; j_call: TRBJ2-3; d_call: -; clone_size: -; cdr3_nt: TGTGCCAGCAGCACCAGGACCACAGATACGCAGTATTTT; cdr3_aa: CASSTRTTDTQYF
v_call: TRBV6-6; j_call: TRBJ1-5; d_call: TRBD1; clone_size: -; cdr3_nt: TGTGCCAGCAGTCAGAGATCACAGGGGCAGCCCCAGCATTTT; cdr3_aa: CASSQRSQGQPQHF
v_call: TRBV7-9; j_call: TRBJ1-3; d_call: -; clone_size: few; cdr3_nt: TGTGCCAGCAGCTTATGGGGCGGGGTCTACTCTGGAAACACCATATATTTT; cdr3_aa: CASSLWGGVYSGNTIYF
v_call: TRBV4-1; j_call: TRBJ1-5; d_call: -; clone_size: -; cdr3_nt: TGCGCCAGCAGCTTAAGCGTGGGGGCATCTCAGCCCCAGCATTTT; cdr3_aa: CASSLSVGASQPQHF
v_call: TRBV4-1; j_call: TRBJ2-7; d_call: -; clone_size: -; cdr3_nt: TGCGCCAGCAGCCAAGATGGCACAGGGTGGTTCTACGAGCAGTACTTC; cdr3_aa: CASSQDGTGWFYEQYF
v_call: TRBV10-3; j_call: TRBJ2-7; d_call: TRBD1; clone_size: -; cdr3_nt: TGTGCCACCAGGACAGGGGAATTCTACGAGCAGTACTTC; cdr3_aa: CATRTGEFYEQYF
v_call: TRBV29-1; j_call: TRBJ1-1; d_call: -; clone_size: -; cdr3_nt: TGCAGCGTTGGGACAGTTCAATTGGGAACTGAAGCTTTCTTT; cdr3_aa: CSVGTVQLGTEAFF
v_call: TRBV27; j_call: TRBJ1-6; d_call: TRBD1; clone_size: -; cdr3_nt: TGTGCCAGCAGTTTAAAGGTTCCGGGACAGGGACATTCACCCCTCCACTTT; cdr3_aa: CASSLKVPGQGHSPLHF
v_call: TRBV10-1; j_call: TRBJ1-5; d_call: -; clone_size: -; cdr3_nt: TGCGCCGGGGGTTTTGGGCAGCCCCAGCATTTT; cdr3_aa: CAGGFGQPQHF
v_call: TRBV2; j_call: TRBJ1-5; d_call: -; clone_size: -; cdr3_nt: TGTGCCAGCGTGGGGGAGAGAAAGGGGGCCCAGCATTTT; cdr3_aa: CASVGERKGAQHF
v_call: TRBV30; j_call: TRBJ2-5; d_call: -; clone_size: -; cdr3_nt: TGTGCCTGGAGTAACCAAGAGACCCAGTACTTC; cdr3_aa: CAWSNQETQYF
v_call: TRBV11-2; j_call: TRBJ2-5; d_call: -; clone_size: few; cdr3_nt: TGTGCCAGCAGCTTATTGGGCGGCCCGGGTGGGACCCAGTACTTC; cdr3_aa: CASSLLGGPGGTQYF
v_call: TRBV29-1; j_call: TRBJ1-1; d_call: -; clone_size: few; cdr3_nt: TGCAGCGGGTATCAGGGAACTGAAGCTTTCTTT; cdr3_aa: CSGYQGTEAFF
v_call: TRBV29-1; j_call: TRBJ2-1; d_call: TRBD2; clone_size: -; cdr3_nt: TGCAGCGTTGACCTAGCGGGGGGGATGAATGAGCAGTTCTTC; cdr3_aa: CSVDLAGGMNEQFF
v_call: TRBV7-7; j_call: TRBJ1-5; d_call: -; clone_size: -; cdr3_nt: TGTGCTAGCCCTCTCCTTAAAGACGGAGGCAATCAGCCCCAGCATTTT; cdr3_aa: CASPLLKDGGNQPQHF
v_call: TRBV30; j_call: TRBJ2-7; d_call: -; clone_size: -; cdr3_nt: TGTGCCTGGAGTGTACCGTTGGAGCAGTACTTC; cdr3_aa: CAWSVPLEQYF
v_call: TRBV5-4; j_call: TRBJ1-2; d_call: TRBD1; clone_size: -; cdr3_nt: TGTGCCAGCAGCTTGGGCCAGGGGGCGGGGTTCGGCGGCTACACCTTC; cdr3_aa: CASSLGQGAGFGGYTF
v_call: TRBV11-2; j_call: TRBJ2-7; d_call: -; clone_size: -; cdr3_nt: TGTGCCAGCAGCATACGGGAGTCCTCCTACGAGCAGTACTTC; cdr3_aa: CASSIRESSYEQYF
v_call: TRBV29-1; j_call: TRBJ2-1; d_call: -; clone_size: -; cdr3_nt: TGCAGCGTTGCGGTGGAGAGGCAGTTCTTC; cdr3_aa: CSVAVERQFF
v_call: TRBV11-2; j_call: TRBJ1-1; d_call: TRBD1; clone_size: -; cdr3_nt: TGTGCCAGCAGCCCCATCCTTATGGAGGGGGCGGCACTCACTGAAGCTTTCTTT; cdr3_aa: CASSPILMEGAALTEAFF
v_call: TRBV6-1; j_call: TRBJ1-1; d_call: TRBD1; clone_size: -; cdr3_nt: TGTGCCAGCGTCTTGGGACAGGGGGGAAGTACTGAAGCTTTCTTT; cdr3_aa: CASVLGQGGSTEAFF
v_call: TRBV5-1; j_call: TRBJ2-5; d_call: TRBD1; clone_size: -; cdr3_nt: TGCGCCAGCAGCTTGACCGGGACAGGGATAGAGACCCAGTACTTC; cdr3_aa: CASSLTGTGIETQYF
v_call: TRBV27; j_call: TRBJ1-3; d_call: -; clone_size: -; cdr3_nt: TGTGCCAGCAGTTCGGGACAAACTCGGGGAAGAAACACCATATATTTT; cdr3_aa: CASSSGQTRGRNTIYF
v_call: TRBV13; j_call: TRBJ2-2; d_call: TRBD2; clone_size: -; cdr3_nt: TGTGCCAGCAGCCCCAGGTTGCGGGGGAGATCTTACACCGGGGAGCTGTTTTTT; cdr3_aa: CASSPRLRGRSYTGELFF
v_call: TRBV2; j_call: TRBJ2-5; d_call: -; clone_size: -; cdr3_nt: TGTGCCAGCAGCTATCTTACGGAGGAGACCCAGTACTTC; cdr3_aa: CASSYLTEETQYF
v_call: TRBV5-4; j_call: TRBJ2-1; d_call: -; clone_size: once; cdr3_nt: TGTGCCAGCAGCTCCAGAGACAATGAGCAGTTCTTC; cdr3_aa: CASSSRDNEQFF
v_call: TRBV25-1; j_call: TRBJ1-2; d_call: -; clone_size: -; cdr3_nt: TGTGCCAGCAGTGCCCCCGGGGTGATCGGCTACACCTTC; cdr3_aa: CASSAPGVIGYTF
v_call: TRBV2; j_call: TRBJ2-1; d_call: TRBD1; clone_size: -; cdr3_nt: TGTGCCAGCAGGGCCGGGACAGGGGGCGGGGAGCAGTTCTTC; cdr3_aa: CASRAGTGGGEQFF
v_call: TRBV5-8; j_call: TRBJ2-7; d_call: TRBD2; clone_size: -; cdr3_nt: TGTGCCAGCAGCCAACTGGGCGGGGGGGGCCTCGGCGAGCAGTACTTC; cdr3_aa: CASSQLGGGGLGEQYF
v_call: TRBV7-2; j_call: TRBJ2-7; d_call: TRBD2; clone_size: -; cdr3_nt: TGTGCCAGCAGCTTAGCGGCTAGCGGGGTCGTCTACGAGCAGTACTTC; cdr3_aa: CASSLAASGVVYEQYF
v_call: TRBV21-1; j_call: TRBJ2-7; d_call: -; clone_size: -; cdr3_nt: TGTGCCAGCAGCAAAGCGCTGAGGGGGGCCGACGAGCAGTACTTC; cdr3_aa: CASSKALRGADEQYF
v_call: TRBV5-1; j_call: TRBJ1-1; d_call: TRBD1; clone_size: -; cdr3_nt: TGCGCCAGCAGCTTGGTATCCGGGCAGGGGGCCAAAGCTTTCTTT; cdr3_aa: CASSLVSGQGAKAFF
v_call: TRBV4-2; j_call: TRBJ1-1; d_call: -; clone_size: -; cdr3_nt: TGTGCCAGCAAGACCGGACAGACTTTCAACACTGAAGCTTTCTTT; cdr3_aa: CASKTGQTFNTEAFF
v_call: TRBV4-2; j_call: TRBJ2-1; d_call: TRBD2; clone_size: -; cdr3_nt: TGTGCCAGCAGCCTAACGACCCTTAGGAGCGGGGGGGTCAATGAGCAGTTCTTC; cdr3_aa: CASSLTTLRSGGVNEQFF
v_call: TRBV9; j_call: TRBJ1-4; d_call: -; clone_size: -; cdr3_nt: TGTGCCAGCAGCAAAGGGAGGGCGAATGAAAAACTGTTTTTT; cdr3_aa: CASSKGRANEKLFF
v_call: TRBV4-3; j_call: TRBJ2-7; d_call: -; clone_size: once; cdr3_nt: TGCGCCAGCAGCCTAGAAATTCAGGGTGACCCCTACGAGCAGTACTTC; cdr3_aa: CASSLEIQGDPYEQYF